This entry features one T cell receptor (beta chain) sequence. Its specific antigen is unknown. Base-call qualities are not available, and no considerably larger clone is one nucleotide away. The CDR3 sequence holds 15 residues, the cysteine and phenylalanine included. Only the CDR3 DNA is retained, 45 bases long and in frame from the first base. From the germline V gene, CDR1 is KGHSH and CDR2 is LQKENI. V is shortened by 4 bases, J by 5 bases, and the region joining them spans 15 bases. The protocol used for the library was the immunoSEQ multiplex PCR assay. TCR beta CDR3 sequencing was performed on DNA from the cultured, isolated CD4+ T cells. Under the source paper's analysis protocol: Non-productive TCR sequences were removed and reads were trimmed to the CDR3 region, keeping CDR3s of at least 7 amino acids. Antigen-specific clonotypes were identified with the MANAFEST web app by comparing expansion in peptide wells against reference cultures. For clones to be considered positive, expansion at FDR<0.05 versus reference and all other wells, an odds ratio above 5, and a frequency above 0.1% in two replicate wells were required. Cross-reactive clonotypes were defined as significantly expanded in SARS-CoV-2 spike wells and in at least one common cold coronavirus spike condition. Using the stringdist R package, CDR3 similarity was measured by Levenshtein distance, and unrooted trees were constructed with ape in R 3.6.1. Drawn from immuneACCESS, this table holds only the in-frame rearrangements with V and J called that TCRdb kept. Clones are partly lost; checked studies trace under half to an unresolved V gene and leave the rest unexplained. Clone size and the V and J calls come from that table; the DNA yielded D and trimming. This sample comprises just under 30,000 clones, roughly 71% of them detected only once. 17% of the sample is held by the ten biggest clonotypes.

The data were taken from a study of vaccination effects on CD4 cells after COVID-19 (dated by TCRdb to 2021 to 2024). As for the study more broadly: Post-vaccine samples across the study were collected a median of 72 days after the second dose, with a range of 14 to 241. The study compared SARS-CoV-2 spike-specific CD4+ TCR repertoires before and after mRNA vaccination in COVID-19 convalescent patients and infection-naive vaccine recipients. Altogether, approximately 10 COVID-19 convalescent patients and a handful of SARS-CoV-2-naive healthy vaccine recipients made up the full study. The Oncomine TCR Beta short-read assay on an Illumina iSeq 100 was used to sequence cultures from other donors in the study. The paper's findings and limits, for the study overall: Both infection-induced and vaccine-induced clones contracted markedly at late post-vaccination timepoints, which is consistent with waning T cell responses. The study was limited by a small number of convalescent patients, and early post-infection timepoints were lacking. Among healthy vaccine recipients, nearly all vaccine-induced clones were SARS-CoV-2 mono-reactive, and only 1 of 255 was cross-reactive with common cold coronaviruses.

In the ViraFEST assay, PBMC were stimulated with viral peptide pools, and TCR sequencing was then used to find antigen-specific CD4+ T cell clonotypes based on their expansion. After approximately eleven days of culture, CD4+ T cells were isolated with the EasySep CD4+ T cell isolation kit. Each participant received two doses of an mRNA SARS-CoV-2 vaccine, either BNT162b2 or mRNA-1273. The absence of prior SARS-CoV-2 infection in healthy vaccine recipients was confirmed by negative nucleocapsid antibodies before and after vaccination. Some 1.9 million PBMC per well were cultured with 10 ug/ml peptides in IMDM containing approximately 4.5% human AB serum, about 9.7 IU/ml IL-2 and gentamicin. On days 3 and 7, half of the culture medium was replaced with fresh IL-2-containing medium. Unless noted otherwise, every peptide stimulation condition was cultured in triplicate wells. Using Ficoll-Paque Plus gradient centrifugation, PBMC were separated from whole blood and then either used fresh or cryopreserved at -140C. The overlapping peptide pools covered the spike proteins of SARS-CoV-2 and of the common cold coronaviruses HCoV-NL63, HCoV-OC43 and HCoV-229E. The QIAamp micro DNA kit was used to extract genomic DNA from the cultured CD4+ T cells.

Recombination connected TRBV18 to TRBJ2-1, with TRBD2 as a weak D call on 6 bases. The sequence derives from a human donor who received a COVID-19 vaccine. Specimen: CD4+ T cells from PBMCs cultured with HCoV-OC43 spike peptides, collected after COVID-19 vaccination. The cell subset or site label for this specimen denotes: HCoV-OC43 spike overlapping peptide pool stimulation. The DNA reads as follows: TGTGCCAGCTCACTCGGGACTCCAAGCGACAATGAGCAGTTCTTC. This encodes CASSLGTPSDNEQFF.